This is a list of T cell receptor beta chains from one sample in a study of blood T cell repertoires in COVID-19. The method was immunoSEQ multiplex PCR; TCRdb's version includes in-frame clones alone and lacks a portion of them. The repertoire holds 270,000 or so clones, with approximately 83% as singletons. Sequencing was performed on PBMCs or T cells enriched from blood (not recorded which). The receptors originated from a man aged 45-60 years who had recovered from COVID-19. The CDR3 runs from the conserved cysteine through the conserved F or W. D genes are given only for firm matches. Expanded clones get a size class; other rows say once, few or many, or leave the size out.

j_call clone_size d_call v_call cdr3_length cdr3_nt cdr3_aa
TRBJ2-1 - TRBD2 TRBV28 17 TGTGCCAGCAGTTTAAGCGGGAGGCCACCTCCCTACAATGAGCAGTTCTTC CASSLSGRPPPYNEQFF
TRBJ2-5 - TRBD2 TRBV6-2/TRBV6-3 14 TGTGCCAGCAGTTCGAGGCTAGCGGGAGCGGGGGAGTACTTC CASSSRLAGAGEYF
TRBJ2-3 - TRBD2 TRBV27 18 TGTGCCAGCAGTTACGGACTAGCGGGAGGAACTAGCACAGATACGCAGTATTTT CASSYGLAGGTSTDTQYF
TRBJ2-2 - TRBD2 TRBV5-1 16 TGCGCCAGCAGCTTGGAACTAGCGGGAGTCTCCGGGGAGCTGTTTTTT CASSLELAGVSGELFF
TRBJ2-1 - TRBD2 TRBV9 16 TGTGCCAGCAGTTACGATAGCGGGGGGGCCGGCGATGAGCAGTTCTTC CASSYDSGGAGDEQFF
TRBJ2-3 - TRBD2 TRBV7-9 14 TGTGCCAGCAGCTTGGCGGGAGGAGCAGATACGCAGTATTTT CASSLAGGADTQYF
TRBJ1-1 - - TRBV10-2 16 TGCGCCAGCAGGGACAAACAGGGAAACTTGAACACTGAAGCTTTCTTT CASRDKQGNLNTEAFF
TRBJ1-2 - TRBD1 TRBV5-4 14 TGTGCCAGCAGCCTTGATACAGGGGCTCCTGGCTACACCTTC CASSLDTGAPGYTF
TRBJ1-1 - - TRBV11-2 12 TGTGCCAGCAGGAGCATGAACACTGAAGCTTTCTTT CASRSMNTEAFF
TRBJ2-7 - - TRBV2 15 TGTGCCAGCAGGTCTGGACAGAGCTTTCCCTACGAGCAGTACTTC CASRSGQSFPYEQYF
TRBJ2-5 - TRBD2 TRBV7-2 17 TGTGCCAGCAGCTTAGCGGGGCTAGCGGGAGCCCAAGAGACCCAGTACTTC CASSLAGLAGAQETQYF
TRBJ1-2 few - TRBV19 12 TGTGCCAGTAACAACAGGGAGGGTGGCTACACCTTC CASNNREGGYTF
TRBJ1-2 - - TRBV30 13 TGTGCCTGGATACCCCGGGTGAACTATGGCTACACCTTC CAWIPRVNYGYTF
TRBJ2-1 once - TRBV5-4 15 TGTGCCAGCAGCGTGACTCATGGCTCCTACAATGAGCAGTTCTTC CASSVTHGSYNEQFF
TRBJ1-6 few - TRBV6-1 12 TGTGCCAGCAGTGAAGCTCGTTCACCCCTCCACTTT CASSEARSPLHF
TRBJ2-1 - TRBD1 TRBV7-3 14 TGTGCCAGCAGCCGACAGGGCGCTTACAATGAGCAGTTCTTC CASSRQGAYNEQFF
TRBJ1-1 - - TRBV6-5 13 TGTGCCAGCAGTCCAGGAATGAACACTGAAGCTTTCTTT CASSPGMNTEAFF
TRBJ1-2 few - TRBV7-9 12 TGTGCCAGCAGCTTTAACAGGGACGGCTACACCTTC CASSFNRDGYTF
TRBJ1-1 few TRBD1 TRBV7-3 14 TGTGCCAGCAGCCTCAGGGGGAGCTCGGGAGTAGCTTTCTTT CASSLRGSSGVAFF
TRBJ2-3 - - TRBV10-1 14 TGCGCCAGCAGCCACCCGAGCCGCACAGATACGCAGTATTTT CASSHPSRTDTQYF
TRBJ1-5 - - TRBV4-2 16 TGTGCCAGCAGCCAAGTTTCAAAGGGGGAGACGCAGCCCCAGCATTTT CASSQVSKGETQPQHF
TRBJ1-3 once - TRBV28 14 TGTGCCAGCAAACCAGGATACTCTGGAAACACCATATATTTT CASKPGYSGNTIYF
TRBJ2-7 - TRBD2 TRBV3-1/TRBV3-2 17 TGTGCCAGCAGCCCCCGGACTAGCGGGAGGGTGAGTTTGGAGCAGTACTTC CASSPRTSGRVSLEQYF
TRBJ2-7 - - TRBV10-2 11 TGCGCCAGCACCCCCGGGAATGAGCAGTACTTC CASTPGNEQYF
TRBJ1-5 - TRBD1 TRBV7-9 13 TGTGCCAGCAGCGTGACAGGGGAACAGCCCCAGCATTTT CASSVTGEQPQHF
TRBJ2-3 - - TRBV7-3 15 TGTGCCAGCAGCTTAAGTTTGGGGGCCGGAGATACGCAGTATTTT CASSLSLGAGDTQYF
TRBJ1-4 - TRBD1 TRBV5-1 17 TGCGCCAGCAGCAAATGGACAGGGGGAGTCACTAATGAAAAACTGTTTTTT CASSKWTGGVTNEKLFF
TRBJ1-2 - TRBD1 TRBV7-9 16 TGTGCCAGCAGCAAAACAGGGGGCGACGCTAACTATGGCTACACCTTC CASSKTGGDANYGYTF
TRBJ2-5 - TRBD2 TRBV7-3 16 TGTGCCAGCAGCCCCAAGGCTAGCGGGGGGGCCGAGACCCAGTACTTC CASSPKASGGAETQYF
TRBJ2-1 - - TRBV30 13 TGTGCCTGGAGGTATATGGGGGGTCATGAGCAGTTCTTC CAWRYMGGHEQFF
TRBJ1-6 - - TRBV2 15 TGTGCCAGCAGTGCCCGACAGGAGCCTAATTCACCCCTCCACTTT CASSARQEPNSPLHF
TRBJ1-6 once - TRBV19 12 TGTGCCAGTAGTACGGCAGGTGGACCCCTCCACTTT CASSTAGGPLHF
TRBJ1-1 - TRBD1 TRBV2 15 TGTGCCAGCAGTGAGGCACAGGGGCCGAACACTGAAGCTTTCTTT CASSEAQGPNTEAFF
TRBJ1-6 - - TRBV21-1 13 TGTGCCAGCAGCAGCGGACCCGGGGGGCCCCTCCACTTT CASSSGPGGPLHF
TRBJ1-6 - TRBD1 TRBV29-1 12 TGCAGCGCCGGGACAGCCAATTCACCCCTCCACTTT CSAGTANSPLHF
TRBJ2-5 - TRBD1 TRBV5-1 16 TGCGCCACCACAAGAGGGACAGGGTTAAATGGAGAGACCCAGTACTTC CATTRGTGLNGETQYF
TRBJ2-1 - TRBD1 TRBV6-2/TRBV6-3 15 TGTGCCAGCAGCGTACAGGGGGTTTTCTACAATGAGCAGTTCTTC CASSVQGVFYNEQFF
TRBJ1-1 - - TRBV3-1/TRBV3-2 16 TGTGCCAGCAGCCGAGGAGTGAGGGTGGAGAACACTGAAGCTTTCTTT CASSRGVRVENTEAFF
TRBJ2-3 once - TRBV2 14 TGTGCCGGCCGCCGTTTGTTGAAGACAGATACGCAGTATTTT CAGRRLLKTDTQYF
TRBJ2-6 - TRBD1 TRBV6-5 15 TGTGCCAGCTCTGGACAGGTCTCTGGGGCCAACGTCCTGACTTTC CASSGQVSGANVLTF
TRBJ1-4 - - TRBV27 14 TGTGCCAGCAGTTTCCGGGGGGCTAATGAAAAACTGTTTTTT CASSFRGANEKLFF
TRBJ1-3 - TRBD1 TRBV7-8 18 TGTGCCAGCAGCCGAGGCCCTGGACAGGGATCAATTGGAAACACCATATATTTT CASSRGPGQGSIGNTIYF
TRBJ2-1 - - TRBV11-3 13 TGTGCCAGCAGCTCGGGACTTAGCAATGAGCAGTTCTTC CASSSGLSNEQFF
TRBJ2-1 - TRBD2 TRBV19 15 TGTGCCAGTAGTATGGGTGGGAGGGCCTCCAATGAGCAGTTCTTC CASSMGGRASNEQFF
TRBJ2-7 - - TRBV7-8 14 TGTGCCAGCAGCCCTACCTACGGAGACTACGAGCAGTACTTC CASSPTYGDYEQYF
TRBJ2-3 - TRBD2 TRBV19 14 TGTGCCAGTAGTCCGGGACCGCGGGAGGATACGCAGTATTTT CASSPGPREDTQYF
TRBJ1-5 - - TRBV19 15 TGTGCCAGTAGGGACGGAGGGGGGGTCAGACAGCCCCAGCATTTT CASRDGGGVRQPQHF
TRBJ1-5 - - TRBV7-4 17 TGTGCCAGCAGCTTATCTGTCTCGGGACAAACTTCTCAGCCCCAGCATTTT CASSLSVSGQTSQPQHF
TRBJ1-2 - - TRBV24-1 11 TGTGCCACCAGTAACGGCTATGGCTACACCTTC CATSNGYGYTF
TRBJ2-3 - TRBD2 TRBV9 16 TGTGCCAGCAGCGTAGGACTAGCGGCGTTCTCAGATACGCAGTATTTT CASSVGLAAFSDTQYF
TRBJ1-5 - - TRBV27 12 TGTGCCAGCAGTAACTTCTTGCAGCCCCAGCATTTT CASSNFLQPQHF
TRBJ2-1 - TRBD2 TRBV6-6 16 TGTGCCAGCAGCAGGACTAGCGGGACCTTCGACAATGAGCAGTTCTTC CASSRTSGTFDNEQFF
TRBJ2-2 - - TRBV3-1/TRBV3-2 15 TGTGCCAGCAGGGGGGCCGGAGAGAACACCGGGGAGCTGTTTTTT CASRGAGENTGELFF
TRBJ2-7 - - TRBV5-6 14 TGTGCCAGCAGCTTTGAGGGCCGGTCCTACGAGCAGTACTTC CASSFEGRSYEQYF
TRBJ1-5 - - TRBV27 15 TGTGCCAGCAGCCTCACCCGGGACAAAAATCAGCCCCAGCATTTT CASSLTRDKNQPQHF
TRBJ1-1 many - TRBV18 14 TGTGCCAGCTCACCCCGAACAGGGAGAACTGAAGCTTTCTTT CASSPRTGRTEAFF
TRBJ2-7 - TRBD2 TRBV7-2 14 TGTGCCAGCAGCCCTGGGACTAGCGGGATGGAGCAGTACTTC CASSPGTSGMEQYF
TRBJ2-1 - - TRBV5-1 14 TGCGCCACCCAACAGGGTGACTCCTACAATGAGCAGTTCTTC CATQQGDSYNEQFF
TRBJ1-1 - - TRBV18 14 TGTGCCAGCTCACCTAAACAGATGAACACTGAAGCTTTCTTT CASSPKQMNTEAFF